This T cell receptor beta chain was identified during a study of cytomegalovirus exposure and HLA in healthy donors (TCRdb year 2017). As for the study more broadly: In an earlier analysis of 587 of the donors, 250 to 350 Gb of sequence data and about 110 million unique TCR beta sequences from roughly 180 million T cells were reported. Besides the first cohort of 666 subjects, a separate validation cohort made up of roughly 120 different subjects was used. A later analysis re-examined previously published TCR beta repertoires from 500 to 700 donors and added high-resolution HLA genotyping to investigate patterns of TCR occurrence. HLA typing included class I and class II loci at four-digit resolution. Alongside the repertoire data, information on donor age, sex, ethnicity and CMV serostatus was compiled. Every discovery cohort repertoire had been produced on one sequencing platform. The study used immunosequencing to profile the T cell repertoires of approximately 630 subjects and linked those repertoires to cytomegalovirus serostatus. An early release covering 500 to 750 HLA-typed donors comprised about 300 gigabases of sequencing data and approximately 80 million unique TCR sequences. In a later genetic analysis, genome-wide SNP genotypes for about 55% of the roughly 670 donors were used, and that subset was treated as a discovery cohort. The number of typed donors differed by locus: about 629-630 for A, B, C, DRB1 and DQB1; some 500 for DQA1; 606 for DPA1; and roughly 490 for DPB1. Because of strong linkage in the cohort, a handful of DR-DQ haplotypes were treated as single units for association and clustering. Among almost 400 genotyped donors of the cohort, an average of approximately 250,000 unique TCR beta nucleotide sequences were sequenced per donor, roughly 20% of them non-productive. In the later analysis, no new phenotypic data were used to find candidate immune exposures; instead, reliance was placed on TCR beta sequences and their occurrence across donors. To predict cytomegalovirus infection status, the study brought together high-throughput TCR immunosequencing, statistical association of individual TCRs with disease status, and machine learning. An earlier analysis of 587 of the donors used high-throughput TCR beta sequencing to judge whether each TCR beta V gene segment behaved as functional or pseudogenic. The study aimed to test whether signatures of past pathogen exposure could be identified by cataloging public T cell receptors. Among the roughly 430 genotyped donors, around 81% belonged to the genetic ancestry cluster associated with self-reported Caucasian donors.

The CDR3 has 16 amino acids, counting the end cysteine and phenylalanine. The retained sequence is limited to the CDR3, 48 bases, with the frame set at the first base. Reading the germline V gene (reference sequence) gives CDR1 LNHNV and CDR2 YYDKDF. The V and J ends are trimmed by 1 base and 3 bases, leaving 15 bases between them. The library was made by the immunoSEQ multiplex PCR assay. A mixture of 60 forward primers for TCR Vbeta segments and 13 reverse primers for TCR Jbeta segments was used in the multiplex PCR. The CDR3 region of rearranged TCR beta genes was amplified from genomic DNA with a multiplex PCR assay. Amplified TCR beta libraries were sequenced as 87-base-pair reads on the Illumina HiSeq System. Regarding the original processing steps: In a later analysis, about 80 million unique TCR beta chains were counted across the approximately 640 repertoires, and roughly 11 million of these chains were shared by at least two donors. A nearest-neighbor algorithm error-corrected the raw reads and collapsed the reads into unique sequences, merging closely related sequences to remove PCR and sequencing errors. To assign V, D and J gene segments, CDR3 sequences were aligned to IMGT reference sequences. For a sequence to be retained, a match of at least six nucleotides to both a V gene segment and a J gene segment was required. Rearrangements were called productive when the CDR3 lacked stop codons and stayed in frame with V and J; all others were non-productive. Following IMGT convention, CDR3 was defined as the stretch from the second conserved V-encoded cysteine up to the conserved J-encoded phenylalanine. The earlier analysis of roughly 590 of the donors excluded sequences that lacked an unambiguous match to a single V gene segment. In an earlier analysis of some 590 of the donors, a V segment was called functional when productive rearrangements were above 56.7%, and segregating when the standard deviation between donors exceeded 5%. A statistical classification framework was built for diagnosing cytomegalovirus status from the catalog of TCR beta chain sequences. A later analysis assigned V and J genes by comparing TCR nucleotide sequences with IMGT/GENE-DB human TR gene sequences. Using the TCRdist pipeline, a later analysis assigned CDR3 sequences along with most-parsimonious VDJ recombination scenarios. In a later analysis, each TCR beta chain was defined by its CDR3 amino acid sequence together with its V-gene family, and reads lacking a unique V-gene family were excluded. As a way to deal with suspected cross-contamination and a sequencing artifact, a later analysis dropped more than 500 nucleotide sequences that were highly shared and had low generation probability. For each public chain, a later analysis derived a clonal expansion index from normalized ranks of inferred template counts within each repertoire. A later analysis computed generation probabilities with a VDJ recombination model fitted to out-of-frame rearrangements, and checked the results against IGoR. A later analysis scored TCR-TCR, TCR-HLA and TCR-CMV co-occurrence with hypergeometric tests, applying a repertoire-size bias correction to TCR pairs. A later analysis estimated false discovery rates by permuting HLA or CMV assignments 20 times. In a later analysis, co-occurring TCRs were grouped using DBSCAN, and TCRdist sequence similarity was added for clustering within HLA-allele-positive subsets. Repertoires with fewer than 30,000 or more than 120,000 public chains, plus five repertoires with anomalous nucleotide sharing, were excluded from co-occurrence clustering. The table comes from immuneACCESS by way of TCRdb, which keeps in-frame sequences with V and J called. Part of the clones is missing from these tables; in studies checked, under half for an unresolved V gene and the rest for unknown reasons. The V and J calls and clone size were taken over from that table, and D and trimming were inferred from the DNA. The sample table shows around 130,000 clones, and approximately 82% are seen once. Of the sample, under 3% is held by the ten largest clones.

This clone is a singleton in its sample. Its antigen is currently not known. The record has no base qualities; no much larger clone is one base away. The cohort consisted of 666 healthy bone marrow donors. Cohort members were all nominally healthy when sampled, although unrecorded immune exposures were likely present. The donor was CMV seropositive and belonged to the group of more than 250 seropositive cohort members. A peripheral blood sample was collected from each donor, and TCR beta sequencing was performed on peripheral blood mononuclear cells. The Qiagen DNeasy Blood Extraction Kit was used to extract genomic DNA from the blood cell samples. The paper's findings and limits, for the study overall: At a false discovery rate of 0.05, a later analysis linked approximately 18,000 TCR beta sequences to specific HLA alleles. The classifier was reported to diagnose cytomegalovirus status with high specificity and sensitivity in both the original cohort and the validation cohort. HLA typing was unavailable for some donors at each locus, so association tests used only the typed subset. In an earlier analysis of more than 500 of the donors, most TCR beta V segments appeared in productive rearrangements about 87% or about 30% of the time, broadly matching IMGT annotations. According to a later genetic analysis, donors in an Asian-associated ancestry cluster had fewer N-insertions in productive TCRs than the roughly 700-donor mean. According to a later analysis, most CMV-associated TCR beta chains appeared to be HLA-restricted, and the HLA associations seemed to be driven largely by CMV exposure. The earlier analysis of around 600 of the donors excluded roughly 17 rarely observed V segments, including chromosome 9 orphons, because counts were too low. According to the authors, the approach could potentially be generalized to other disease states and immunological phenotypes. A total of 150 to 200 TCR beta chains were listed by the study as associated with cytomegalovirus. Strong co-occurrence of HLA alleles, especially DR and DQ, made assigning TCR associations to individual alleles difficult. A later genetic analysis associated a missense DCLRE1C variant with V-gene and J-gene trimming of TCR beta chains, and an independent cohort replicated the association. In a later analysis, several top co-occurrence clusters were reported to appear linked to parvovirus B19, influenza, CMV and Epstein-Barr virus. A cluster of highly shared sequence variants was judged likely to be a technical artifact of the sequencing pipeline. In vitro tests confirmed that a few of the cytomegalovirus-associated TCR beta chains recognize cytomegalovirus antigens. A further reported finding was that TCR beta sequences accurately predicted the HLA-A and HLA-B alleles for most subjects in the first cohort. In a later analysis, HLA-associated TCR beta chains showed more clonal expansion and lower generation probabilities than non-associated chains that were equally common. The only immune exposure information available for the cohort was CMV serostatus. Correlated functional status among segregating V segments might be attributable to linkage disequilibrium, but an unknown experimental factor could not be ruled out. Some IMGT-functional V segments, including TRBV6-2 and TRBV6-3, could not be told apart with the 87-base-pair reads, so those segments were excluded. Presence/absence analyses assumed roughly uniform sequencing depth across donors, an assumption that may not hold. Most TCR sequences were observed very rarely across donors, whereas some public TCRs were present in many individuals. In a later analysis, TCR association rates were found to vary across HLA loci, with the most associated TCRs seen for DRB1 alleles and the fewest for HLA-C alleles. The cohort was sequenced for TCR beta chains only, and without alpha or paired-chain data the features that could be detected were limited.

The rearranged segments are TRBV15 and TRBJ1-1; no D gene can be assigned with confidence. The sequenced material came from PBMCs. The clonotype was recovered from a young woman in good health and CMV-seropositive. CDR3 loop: CATSRGVTLAYTEAFF. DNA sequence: TGTGCCACCAGCAGAGGGGTGACACTAGCTTACACTGAAGCTTTCTTT. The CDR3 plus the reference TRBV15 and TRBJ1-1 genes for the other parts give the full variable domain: DAMVIQNPRYQVTQFGKPVTLSCSQTLNHNVMYWYQQKSSQAPKLLFHYYDKDFNNEADTPDNFQSRRPNTSFCFLDIRSPGLGDTAMYLCATSRGVTLAYTEAFFGQGTRLTVV.